This T cell receptor (beta chain) was recorded in a study of blood T cells in healthy people across ages. About the study: Template switching picked up about one barcoded beta molecule for each two T cells.

This clonotype was observed a few times. PCR was performed a second time for about 7 to 12 cycles using a sample-barcoded 5' primer and a J-beta primer mix. A template-switch adaptor with 12 random nucleotides tagged each cDNA molecule. One entry per CDR3 protein, called by TCRdb with MiXCR from the 5' RACE reads. This sample has about 640,000 distinct CDR3 sequences; 40% to 45% occur once, and the top ten carry about 30%. Russia was home to the donors, healthy Caucasian individuals aged about 6 to 90. Germline V CDR1 and CDR2: SGHKS, YYEKEE (reference sequence). Trimming removed 0 bases at V and 4 bases at J, with 13 bases between. The CDR3 sequence is 15 residues long.

The clonotype comes from a man at least 80 years old in good health. The specimen sequenced was blood. This chain connects TRBV5-5 to TRBJ1-1, with D uncertain. CDR3: CASSLAIVKFTEAFF. In DNA form, the CDR3 reads TGTGCCAGCAGCTTGGCAATCGTAAAGTTCACTGAAGCTTTCTTT.